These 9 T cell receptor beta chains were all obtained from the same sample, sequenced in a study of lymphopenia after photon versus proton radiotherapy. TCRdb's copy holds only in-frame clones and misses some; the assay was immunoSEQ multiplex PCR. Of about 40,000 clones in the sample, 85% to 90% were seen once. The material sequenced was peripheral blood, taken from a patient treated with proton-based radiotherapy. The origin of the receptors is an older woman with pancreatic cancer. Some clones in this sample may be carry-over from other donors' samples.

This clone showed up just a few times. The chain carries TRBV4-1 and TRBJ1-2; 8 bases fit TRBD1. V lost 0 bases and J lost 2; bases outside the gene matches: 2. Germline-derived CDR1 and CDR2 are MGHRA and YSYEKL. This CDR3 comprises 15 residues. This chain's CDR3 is CASSQETGANYGYTF. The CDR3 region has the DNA TGCGCCAGCAGCCAAGAGACAGGGGCAAACTATGGCTACACCTTC.

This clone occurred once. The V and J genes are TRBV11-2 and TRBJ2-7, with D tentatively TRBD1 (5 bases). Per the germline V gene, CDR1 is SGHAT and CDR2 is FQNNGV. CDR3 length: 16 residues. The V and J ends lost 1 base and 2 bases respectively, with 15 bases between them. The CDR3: CASSLVRQGFAYEQYF. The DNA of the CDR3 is TGTGCCAGCAGCTTAGTCAGGCAGGGCTTTGCCTACGAGCAGTACTTC.

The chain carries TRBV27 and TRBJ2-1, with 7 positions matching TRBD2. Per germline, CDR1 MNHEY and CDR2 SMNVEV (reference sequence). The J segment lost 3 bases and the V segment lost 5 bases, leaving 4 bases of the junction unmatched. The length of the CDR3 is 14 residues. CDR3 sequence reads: CASSGGSLYNEQFF. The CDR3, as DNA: TGTGCCAGCAGTGGCGGGAGCCTCTACAATGAGCAGTTCTTC.

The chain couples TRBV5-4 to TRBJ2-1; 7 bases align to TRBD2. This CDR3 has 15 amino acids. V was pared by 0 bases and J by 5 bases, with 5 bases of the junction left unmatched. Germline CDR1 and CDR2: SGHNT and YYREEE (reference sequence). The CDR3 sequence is CASSLDGGVDNEQFF. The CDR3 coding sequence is TGTGCCAGCAGCTTGGATGGGGGGGTAGACAATGAGCAGTTCTTC.

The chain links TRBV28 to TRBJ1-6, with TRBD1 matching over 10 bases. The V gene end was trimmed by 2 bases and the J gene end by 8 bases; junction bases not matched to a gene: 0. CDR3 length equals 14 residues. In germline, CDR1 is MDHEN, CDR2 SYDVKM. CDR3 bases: TGTGCCAGCAGTTTAGGACAGGGGGATTCACCCCTCCACTTT. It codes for CASSLGQGDSPLHF.

This CDR3 reads CASSIPRGNTEAFF. CDR3 bases: TGTGCCAGTAGTATCCCCAGAGGAAACACTGAAGCTTTCTTT. The chain has TRBV19 and TRBJ1-1; D remains ambiguous. This CDR3 spans 14 amino acids. Germline-derived CDR1 and CDR2 are LNHDA and SQIVND (reference sequence). V gave up 3 bases and J gave up 2 bases, with 10 bases separating them.

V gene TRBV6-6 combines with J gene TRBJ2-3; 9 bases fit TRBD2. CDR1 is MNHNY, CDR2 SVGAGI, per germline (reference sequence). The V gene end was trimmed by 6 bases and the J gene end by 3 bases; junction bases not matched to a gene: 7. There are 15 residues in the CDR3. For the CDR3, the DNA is TGTGCCAGCAGGGCAGCGGGAGGAGCTACAGATACGCAGTATTTT. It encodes CASRAAGGATDTQYF.

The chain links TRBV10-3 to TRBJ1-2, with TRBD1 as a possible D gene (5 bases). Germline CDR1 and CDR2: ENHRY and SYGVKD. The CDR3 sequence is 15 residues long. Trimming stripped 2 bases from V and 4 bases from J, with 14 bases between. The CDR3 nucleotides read TGTGCCATCAGTGAGGAAGGAGACAGCCTCTATGGCTACACCTTC. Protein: CAISEEGDSLYGYTF.

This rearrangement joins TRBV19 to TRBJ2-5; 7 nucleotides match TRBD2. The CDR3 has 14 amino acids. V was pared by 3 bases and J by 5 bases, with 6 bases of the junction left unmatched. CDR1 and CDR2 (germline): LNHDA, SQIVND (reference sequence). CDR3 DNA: TGTGCCAGTAGTATGCGGGAGTTTGGGGAGACCCAGTACTTC. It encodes CASSMREFGETQYF. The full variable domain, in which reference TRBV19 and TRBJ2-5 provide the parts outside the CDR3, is DGGITQSPKYLFRKEGQNVTLSCEQNLNHDAMYWYRQDPGQGLRLIYYSQIVNDFQKGDIAEGYSVSREKKESFPLTVTSAQKNPTAFYLCASSMREFGETQYFGPGTRLLVL.